Presented here are 15 T cell receptor beta chains from one specimen sequenced in a study of radiotherapy plus CTLA-4 blockade in lung cancer. The method was immunoSEQ multiplex PCR; TCRdb's version includes in-frame clones alone and lacks a portion of them. The sample has roughly 48,000 clones; 82% are singletons. The starting material was peripheral blood, obtained from a patient treated with radiotherapy plus ipilimumab. The source is a human donor with non-small cell lung cancer who had stable disease on radiotherapy plus ipilimumab.

The gene calls are TRBV7-9 and TRBJ2-1, with TRBD2 matching over 11 bases. The germline V gene encodes CDR1 SEHNR and CDR2 FQNEAQ (reference sequence). Unmatched junction bases numbered 7, after V lost 5 bases and J lost 13 bases. This CDR3 is 13 amino acids long. CDR3 DNA: TGTGCCAGCAGCGTAAGACTAGCGGGAAGACAGTTCTTC. This sequence encodes CASSVRLAGRQFF.

The J gene is TRBJ2-7, the V gene TRBV7-9; tentatively, D is TRBD1 (5 bases). The CDR3 length is 14 residues. V lost 3 bases and J 2 bases, leaving 11 bases between the germline ends. Germline V gene sequence: CDR1 SEHNR, CDR2 FQNEAQ (reference sequence). CDR3 nucleotides: TGTGCCAGCAGCTTGCAGGGTATCGCCTACGAGCAGTACTTC. It specifies CASSLQGIAYEQYF.

The rearrangement uses TRBV2 and TRBJ1-5; possibly TRBD1 for D (5 bases). V lost 3 bases and J 0 bases, leaving 15 bases between the germline ends. The germline V gene encodes CDR1 SNHLY and CDR2 FYNNEI. The CDR3 is 17 residues long. The CDR3 spells CASSDHLAGPSNQPQHF. The CDR3 DNA reads TGTGCCAGCAGTGACCACCTGGCAGGGCCTAGCAATCAGCCCCAGCATTTT. Together with reference TRBV2 and TRBJ1-5, the CDR3 gives the full variable domain: EPEVTQTPSHQVTQMGQEVILRCVPISNHLYFYWYRQILGQKVEFLVSFYNNEISEKSEIFDDQFSVERPDGSNFTLKIRSTKLEDSAMYFCASSDHLAGPSNQPQHFGDGTRLSIL.

The rearrangement links TRBV5-4 to TRBJ2-7; possibly TRBD2 for D (5 bases). This CDR3 is 14 amino acids long. Germline V CDR1 and CDR2: SGHNT, YYREEE (reference sequence). V was pared by 1 base and J by 7 bases, with 15 bases between. The CDR3 region has the DNA TGTGCCAGCAGCTTGTTGGGAGATCTGAGGGAGCAGTACTTC. Residues: CASSLLGDLREQYF.

This clone turned up a few times. This sequence joins TRBV30 and TRBJ1-1; no clear D gene. Germline V gene sequence: CDR1 GTSNPN, CDR2 SVGIG (reference sequence). The CDR3 loop spans 14 amino acids. The V end was cut by 0 bases, the J end by 3 bases, with 11 bases between. The chain's CDR3 is CAWSVPAGYTEAFF. The CDR3 DNA sequence: TGTGCCTGGAGTGTACCGGCAGGATACACTGAAGCTTTCTTT.

This clone appeared once. This chain uses TRBV2 with TRBJ2-7; 10 nucleotides line up with TRBD2. Germline V gives CDR1 SNHLY, CDR2 FYNNEI. The CDR3 extends over 13 amino acids. Germline trimming cut 5 bases from V and 5 bases from J; bases unmatched to any gene: 3. The DNA for the CDR3 is TGTGCCAGCAGTCCCAGCGGGAGGGACGAGCAGTACTTC. The encoded protein is CASSPSGRDEQYF.

The chain employs TRBV4-3 and TRBJ1-5, with a tentative D call TRBD1 (6 bases). Germline-derived CDR1 and CDR2 are LGHNA and YSLEER. Trimming left V 0 bases short and J 2 bases short, with 14 bases between. There are 17 residues in the CDR3. The DNA of the CDR3 is TGCGCCAGCAGCCAAGATCTGTCAGGGGTAGGCAATCAGCCCCAGCATTTT. The encoded protein is CASSQDLSGVGNQPQHF.

This clone occurred a few times. The chain recombines TRBV7-9 with TRBJ2-2; D is perhaps TRBD1 (5 bases). This CDR3 contains 14 residues. V was trimmed by 5 bases and J by 1 base, leaving 8 bases between them. Germline loops: CDR1 SEHNR, CDR2 FQNEAQ (reference sequence). In nucleotides, the CDR3 is TGTGCCAGCAGCCGAACAGGGAACACCGGGGAGCTGTTTTTT. Its protein product is CASSRTGNTGELFF.

This chain joins TRBV21-1 and TRBJ2-3; the table calls TRBD2, which could not be checked here. TRBV21-1 is annotated as a pseudogene. CDR3 length: 17 amino acids. The CDR3 sequence is CASSKALAPKSRDTQYF. CDR3 nucleotide sequence: TGTGCCAGCAGCAAAGCGCTAGCGCCGAAGAGTAGAGATACGCAGTATTTT.

The count of this clone is one. The chain has TRBV2 and TRBJ2-3; tentative D call: TRBD2 (5 bases). Germline loops: CDR1 SNHLY, CDR2 FYNNEI. Trimming took 7 bases from V and 5 from J, leaving 19 bases between them. The CDR3 is made up of 15 amino acids. CDR3 DNA: TGTGCCAGCACCTCGATAATAACTAGGAAAGATACGCAGTATTTT. Translation: CASTSIITRKDTQYF.

The genes are TRBV2 and TRBJ2-7; D call uncertain. The CDR3 consists of 14 residues. Germline assignment: CDR1 SNHLY and CDR2 FYNNEI. Trimming stripped 0 bases from V and 6 bases from J, with 12 bases between. CDR3: CASSEATRSSEQYF. The CDR3 DNA reads as TGTGCCAGCAGTGAAGCCACGAGGTCGAGCGAGCAGTACTTC.

This chain connects TRBV28 to TRBJ2-2; TRBD2 agrees at 7 bases. This CDR3 is 13 amino acids long. V was clipped by 8 bases and J by 5 bases; unmatched bases: 5. The germline CDR1 and CDR2 sequences are MDHEN and SYDVKM. This CDR3 reads CASWDSGTGELFF. In nucleotides, the CDR3 is TGTGCCAGCTGGGATAGCGGGACCGGGGAGCTGTTTTTT.

The genes are TRBV18 and TRBJ1-4, with a possible D match to TRBD1 (5 bases). Trimming shortened V by 1 base and J by 0 bases, and 18 bases separated the two germline ends. CDR1 is KGHSH, CDR2 LQKENI, per germline. The CDR3 runs to 19 residues. The CDR3 region is CASSPQVGTTLATNEKLFF. CDR3 DNA: TGTGCCAGCTCACCACAAGTCGGGACTACCCTTGCAACTAATGAAAAACTGTTTTTT.

This rearrangement joins TRBV5-8 to TRBJ1-2, with D possibly TRBD1 on 6 matching bases. CDR1 and CDR2 from the germline V gene are SGHTS and YDEGEE. V lost 7 bases, J lost 2 bases, and 12 bases lay in between. This CDR3 spans 13 amino acids. The CDR3 bases are TGTGCCAGCCGGCCAAGGGGGAACTATGGCTACACCTTC. Protein sequence: CASRPRGNYGYTF. The full variable domain, completed using reference TRBV5-8 and TRBJ1-2, is EAGVTQSPTHLIKTRGQQATLRCSPISGHTSVYWYQQALGLGLQFLLWYDEGEERNRGNFPPRFSGRQFPNYSSELNVNALELEDSALYLCASRPRGNYGYTFGSGTRLTVV.

This chain uses TRBV19 with TRBJ2-1; D unresolved. CDR3 length: 13 residues. Germline values: CDR1 LNHDA, CDR2 SQIVND (reference sequence). Trimming pared 3 bases from V and 5 bases from J, leaving 8 bases between. The CDR3 protein is CASSIIRDNEQFF. Written as DNA, the CDR3 is TGTGCCAGTAGTATTATCCGGGACAATGAGCAGTTCTTC.